Shown below are 32 T cell receptor beta chains from a single sample sequenced in a study of cytomegalovirus exposure and HLA in healthy donors. The study ran its PCR with 60 Vbeta and 13 Jbeta primers. Here immunoSEQ multiplex PCR was the method, and the copy in TCRdb shows in-frame clones only, minus some. The sample has about 150,000 clones. The sequencing sample was made of PBMCs. Receptors originate from a woman aged 50 to 60 in good health and CMV-seronegative.

The rearrangement joins TRBV7-2 to TRBJ1-5, with a possible D match to TRBD1 (6 bases). The CDR3 is made up of 14 amino acids. Trimming pared 4 bases from V and 6 bases from J, leaving 13 bases between. The germline V gene encodes CDR1 SGHTA and CDR2 FQGNSA. The CDR3: CASSWTVEIQPQHF. The CDR3 nucleotides are TGTGCCAGCAGCTGGACAGTGGAGATTCAGCCCCAGCATTTT. Together with reference TRBV7-2 and TRBJ1-5, the CDR3 gives the full variable domain: GAGVSQSPSNKVTEKGKDVELRCDPISGHTALYWYRQSLGQGLEFLIYFQGNSAPDKSGLPSDRFSAERTGGSVSTLTIQRTQQEDSAVYLCASSWTVEIQPQHFGDGTRLSIL.

V usage is TRBV5-4 and J usage is TRBJ1-3; TRBD1 agrees at 11 bases. V dropped 6 bases and J dropped 2; count of bases not matched to a gene: 10. Germline CDR1 SGHNT, CDR2 YYREEE (reference sequence). The CDR3 length is 17 residues. CDR3 bases: TGTGCCAGCACAGAAGGACAGGGGGCATTTACTGGAAACACCATATATTTT. It translates to CASTEGQGAFTGNTIYF.

Concerning this clone: This same CDR3 is encoded by further DNA sequences in the sample. V and J are TRBV7-9 and TRBJ2-7, with a tentative D call TRBD2 (5 bases). Germline CDR1 SEHNR, CDR2 FQNEAQ (reference sequence). CDR3 length equals 14 residues. Trimming took off 1 base at V and 6 bases at J, with 13 bases between the two ends. The CDR3, as DNA: TGTGCCAGCAGCTTAGGCGGGCTAGCCGGCGAGCAGTACTTC. Its translation: CASSLGGLAGEQYF. The variable domain in full, with the rest retrieved from reference TRBV7-9 and TRBJ2-7, is DTGVSQNPRHKITKRGQNVTFRCDPISEHNRLYWYRQTLGQGPEFLTYFQNEAQLEKSRLLSDRFSAERPKGSFSTLEIQRTEQGDSAMYLCASSLGGLAGEQYFGPGTRLTVT.

This chain joins TRBV6-1 and TRBJ1-5, with 7 bases identical to TRBD1. Germline V CDR1 and CDR2: MNHNS, SASEGT. The CDR3 sequence is 15 residues long. The V and J ends lost 6 bases and 10 bases, in that order; junction bases with no gene match: 15. This CDR3 is CASSVPGQRFGPQHF. The CDR3, as DNA: TGTGCCAGCAGCGTCCCGGGACAGCGATTTGGTCCCCAGCATTTT.

V is TRBV5-4 and J is TRBJ2-7; possibly TRBD2 for D (6 bases). Germline CDR1 is SGHNT and CDR2 is YYREEE (reference sequence). The CDR3 consists of 15 residues. Trimming took 0 bases from V and 7 from J, leaving 17 bases between them. The CDR3 nucleotides are TGTGCCAGCAGCTTGGCCGGAGTAGCAGGGAGGGAGCAGTACTTC. Its protein is CASSLAGVAGREQYF.

This sequence joins TRBV6-5 and TRBJ2-7; 8 bases are shared with TRBD2. The CDR3 sequence is 14 residues long. Germline loops: CDR1 MNHEY, CDR2 SVGAGI. V trimming: 4 bases; J trimming: 2 bases; junction bases outside the gene matches: 4. The CDR3 bases are TGTGCCAGCAGTTCACTCGGGGGGGCCTACGAGCAGTACTTC. It encodes CASSSLGGAYEQYF.

This chain connects TRBV9 to TRBJ1-2; 8 bases align to TRBD1. There are 15 residues in the CDR3. J was trimmed by 8 bases and V by 0 bases; bases with no gene match: 9. Germline V CDR1 and CDR2: SGDLS, YYNGEE. Written as DNA, the CDR3 is TGTGCCAGCAGCGTAGCTCCCGGCAGGGGGCAGGGCTACACCTTC. It specifies CASSVAPGRGQGYTF.

The rearrangement links TRBV10-3 to TRBJ2-3; TRBD2 agrees at 8 bases. Losses at the gene ends were 6 bases for V and 6 bases for J; bases not matched to a gene: 8. CDR3 size: 14 residues. Per the germline V gene, CDR1 is ENHRY and CDR2 is SYGVKD. The CDR3 protein is CAIRASGLLDTQYF. For the CDR3, the DNA is TGTGCCATCAGGGCTAGCGGGTTACTCGATACGCAGTATTTT.

The rearrangement links TRBV27 to TRBJ1-2, with D maybe TRBD1 (6 bases). The germline gives CDR1 MNHEY, CDR2 SMNVEV (reference sequence). The CDR3 consists of 15 residues. V lost 1 base, J lost 4 bases, and 13 bases lay in between. The CDR3 sequence is CASSLWPGEGYGYTF. The CDR3 bases are TGTGCCAGCAGTTTATGGCCAGGGGAAGGCTATGGCTACACCTTC.

The V gene is TRBV5-4, the J gene TRBJ2-1; a weak D match, TRBD1 (6 bases). The CDR3 loop spans 18 amino acids. V dropped 0 bases and J dropped 1 base, with 17 bases sitting between them. In germline, CDR1 is SGHNT, CDR2 YYREEE (reference sequence). The CDR3 reads CASSLEIGAQGSYNEQFF. CDR3 in DNA: TGTGCCAGCAGCTTGGAGATCGGGGCACAGGGATCCTACAATGAGCAGTTCTTC.

The chain recombines TRBV29-1 with TRBJ1-2; no definite D call. Germline V gene lookup returns CDR1 SQVTM and CDR2 ANQGSEA. V was shortened by 7 bases and J by 5 bases, with 11 bases between the two germline ends. This CDR3 region has 11 residues. CDR3 sequence reads: CSALTDYGYTF. Written as DNA, the CDR3 is TGCAGCGCCTTGACTGATTATGGCTACACCTTC.

The chain joins TRBV18 to TRBJ2-7; the match to TRBD1 covers 9 bases. J gave up 7 bases and V 3 bases, and 7 bases lay outside the gene matches. The CDR3 runs to 14 residues. Germline values: CDR1 KGHSH, CDR2 LQKENI. The CDR3 DNA follows: TGTGCCAGCTCACCTCTCGGACAGGGGTGGGAGCAGTACTTC. Protein sequence: CASSPLGQGWEQYF.

A word on this clone: The junction differs from germline at one of its ends, possibly a read error. The CDR3 reads CASSLTGGSYEQYF. In nucleotides, the CDR3 is TGTGCCAGCAGTTTAACAGGAGGCTCCTACGAGCAGTACTTC. The chain uses TRBV7-3 and TRBJ2-7; D may match TRBD1 or TRBD2 (5 bases each). The CDR3 is made up of 14 amino acids. CDR1 and CDR2 from the germline V gene are SGHTA and FQGTGA. The full variable domain, with the rest looked up from reference TRBV7-3 and TRBJ2-7, is GAGVSQTPSNKVTEKGKYVELRCDPISGHTALYWYRQSLGQGPEFLIYFQGTGAADDSGLPNDRFFAVRPEGSVSTLKIQRTERGDSAVYLCASSLTGGSYEQYFGPGTRLTVT.

V usage is TRBV4-1 and J usage is TRBJ2-2; D unresolved. Per germline, CDR1 MGHRA and CDR2 YSYEKL. The CDR3 sequence is 17 residues long. V lost 0 bases and J lost 1, with 12 bases in between. CDR3: CASSQEPRRVNTGELFF. The CDR3 coding sequence is TGCGCCAGCAGCCAAGAACCCAGGCGAGTGAACACCGGGGAGCTGTTTTTT.

This chain joins TRBV12-5 and TRBJ2-1; 12 bases line up with TRBD2. CDR1 and CDR2 (germline): LGHNT, FRNRAP. The CDR3 length is 18 residues. V trimming: 1 base; J trimming: 0 bases; junction bases outside the gene matches: 4. The CDR3 region has the DNA TGTGCTAGTGGTTTGGGACTAGCGGGGGATCCCTCCTACAATGAGCAGTTCTTC. This codes for CASGLGLAGDPSYNEQFF.

This chain uses TRBV2 with TRBJ1-2; the D is unclear. The CDR3 sequence is 13 residues long. Germline V gene lookup returns CDR1 SNHLY and CDR2 FYNNEI. V lost 1 base and J lost 2, with 5 bases in between. The CDR3 nucleotides are TGTGCCAGCAGTGAAGGGCGGAACTATGGCTACACCTTC. The encoded protein is CASSEGRNYGYTF.

The CDR3, as DNA: TGTGCCAGCAGTAGGGGACTACGACCCTCCTACGAGCAGTACTTC. This gives the protein CASSRGLRPSYEQYF. The chain employs TRBV6-5 and TRBJ2-7; 7 bases align to TRBD2. J gave up 0 bases and V 5 bases, and 7 bases lay outside the gene matches. The germline V gene has CDR1 MNHEY and CDR2 SVGAGI. This CDR3 has 15 residues.

J is TRBJ1-2 and V is TRBV6-1; 8 bases are a match to TRBD1. This CDR3 region has 14 residues. CDR1 MNHNS and CDR2 SASEGT come from the germline V gene. Trimming cost V 6 bases and J 6 bases; bases outside gene matches: 9. In DNA, the CDR3 is TGTGCCAGCAGCCGACAGGGGACTTCTGATGGCTACACCTTC. Its protein product is CASSRQGTSDGYTF.

V is TRBV6-5 and J is TRBJ2-7; tentatively, D is TRBD1 (6 bases). The length of the CDR3 is 14 residues. Deletions cut 4 bases from V and 7 bases from J, with 17 bases between. The germline V gene has CDR1 MNHEY and CDR2 SVGAGI. CDR3 sequence (DNA): TGTGCCAGCAGTTCCCCGGGTTTGAGGGGGGAGCAGTACTTC. Amino acid sequence: CASSSPGLRGEQYF.

The chain carries TRBV5-4 and TRBJ1-2; 9 bases map to TRBD1. Losses at the gene ends were 4 bases for V and 4 bases for J; bases not matched to a gene: 8. Germline V gene sequence: CDR1 SGHNT, CDR2 YYREEE (reference sequence). This CDR3 contains 15 residues. The CDR3 loop is CASSLTGTGIYGYTF. In DNA form, the CDR3 reads TGTGCCAGCAGCCTAACCGGGACAGGGATCTATGGCTACACCTTC.

V usage is TRBV19 and J usage is TRBJ1-2; D is perhaps TRBD1 (5 bases). Germline assignment: CDR1 LNHDA and CDR2 SQIVND (reference sequence). Deletions cut 2 bases from V and 6 bases from J, with 7 bases between. The CDR3 covers 12 residues. CDR3 sequence: CASSISGNGYTF. As DNA, the CDR3 is TGTGCCAGTAGTATATCAGGGAATGGCTACACCTTC.

The chain carries TRBV5-4 and TRBJ2-1; tentatively, D is TRBD1 (6 bases). Germline V lookup: CDR1 SGHNT, CDR2 YYREEE (reference sequence). V was clipped by 3 bases and J by 3 bases, with 16 bases between them. There are 16 residues in the CDR3. The CDR3, as DNA: TGTGCCAGCAGCTGGGGAATTTGGACAGACTACAATGAGCAGTTCTTC. The encoded protein is CASSWGIWTDYNEQFF. The entire variable domain, with the rest obtained from reference TRBV5-4 and TRBJ2-1, is as follows: ETGVTQSPTHLIKTRGQQVTLRCSSQSGHNTVSWYQQALGQGPQFIFQYYREEENGRGNFPPRFSGLQFPNYSSELNVNALELDDSALYLCASSWGIWTDYNEQFFGPGTRLTVL.

In the case of this clone: Sequence at one end of the junction differs from germline and may be a read error. The CDR3 coding sequence is TGCAGCGTTGCTCTCCTAGCGGGCCGGAACTCCGACAATGAGCAGTTCTTC. Its protein product is CSVALLAGRNSDNEQFF. This chain joins TRBV29-1 and TRBJ2-1; the match to TRBD2 covers 8 bases. Germline V gene sequence: CDR1 SQVTM, CDR2 ANQGSEA. The CDR3 contains 17 residues.

The J gene is TRBJ1-3, the V gene TRBV6-6; D is ambiguous. Germline CDR1 and CDR2: MNHNY and SVGAGI (reference sequence). CDR3 length: 16 amino acids. V was trimmed by 2 bases and J by 2 bases, leaving 13 bases between them. CDR3 amino acids: CASSYPAGGTGNTIYF. The CDR3 DNA reads TGTGCCAGCAGTTACCCGGCAGGTGGAACTGGAAACACCATATATTTT.

The chain is built from TRBV4-2 and TRBJ1-3; the D is unclear. CDR3 size: 13 residues. Germline V gives CDR1 LGHNA, CDR2 YNFKEQ. V lost 0 bases to trimming and J lost 4 bases, with 4 bases between them. The chain's CDR3 is CASSQDEGNTIYF. The CDR3 nucleotides read TGTGCCAGCAGCCAAGATGAGGGAAACACCATATATTTT.

The chain couples TRBV28 to TRBJ1-2; D not resolved. Trimming left V 6 bases short and J 5 bases short, with 16 bases between. CDR1 and CDR2 (germline): MDHEN, SYDVKM. The CDR3 consists of 14 residues. The CDR3 nucleotides are TGTGCCAGCAGCCCCGTTGGTGAGAGTTATGGCTACACCTTC. Translated, it gives CASSPVGESYGYTF.

This chain's CDR3 is CASTTTSRNEQFF. The CDR3 DNA follows: TGTGCCAGCACCACAACTAGTCGCAATGAGCAGTTCTTC. The rearrangement links TRBV6-5 to TRBJ2-1; D perhaps matches TRBD2 (5 bases). The CDR3 runs to 13 residues. Germline-derived CDR1 and CDR2 are MNHEY and SVGAGI. V dropped 7 bases and J dropped 6 bases, with 13 bases sitting between them.

The genes are TRBV18 and TRBJ1-4; 9 bases map to TRBD1. Losses at the gene ends were 5 bases for V and 8 bases for J; bases not matched to a gene: 12. Germline V CDR1 and CDR2: KGHSH, LQKENI. The CDR3 covers 16 residues. As DNA, the CDR3 is TGTGCCAGCTCATCCCCAACAGGGGGCGCGGAGGAAAAACTGTTTTTT. This gives the protein CASSSPTGGAEEKLFF.

V and J are TRBV30 and TRBJ1-2; D call uncertain. The CDR3 extends over 14 amino acids. Deletions cut 2 bases from V and 7 bases from J, with 17 bases between. CDR1 and CDR2 (germline): GTSNPN, SVGIG (reference sequence). In nucleotides, the CDR3 is TGTGCCTGGAGTCTCGGAGGGTTCAGACCTGGCTACACCTTC. Translation: CAWSLGGFRPGYTF.

The J gene is TRBJ1-6, the V gene TRBV6-5, with no clear D. In germline, CDR1 is MNHEY, CDR2 SVGAGI. V was clipped by 2 bases and J by 7 bases, with 15 bases between them. This CDR3 contains 16 residues. The CDR3 here is CASSYSWRQSNSPLHF. CDR3 in DNA: TGTGCCAGCAGTTACAGCTGGCGGCAGTCCAATTCACCCCTCCACTTT.

The chain employs TRBV4-1 and TRBJ2-3, with 7 bases fitting TRBD2. The V gene end was trimmed by 1 base and the J gene end by 3 bases; junction bases not matched to a gene: 7. CDR1 is MGHRA and CDR2 is YSYEKL in the germline V gene. The CDR3 totals 16 residues. DNA of the CDR3: TGCGCCAGCAGCCAAGTGGGGGGGGTTTGGACAGATACGCAGTATTTT. This sequence encodes CASSQVGGVWTDTQYF.

The chain employs TRBV18 and TRBJ2-5; TRBD2 matches 7 bases. Trimming took 5 bases from V and 1 from J; bases not matched to a gene: 4. Germline lookup yields CDR1 KGHSH and CDR2 LQKENI. There are 14 residues in the CDR3. In nucleotides, the CDR3 is TGTGCCAGCTCAGGGGACTACGTCCAAGAGACCCAGTACTTC. It specifies CASSGDYVQETQYF. Combining the CDR3 with reference TRBV18 and TRBJ2-5 gives the whole variable domain NAGVMQNPRHLVRRRGQEARLRCSPMKGHSHVYWYRQLPEEGLKFMVYLQKENIIDESGMPKERFSAEFPKEGPSILRIQQVVRGDSAAYFCASSGDYVQETQYFGPGTRLLVL.